The rows below give T cell receptor beta chains drawn from one sample of a study of shared clonotypes between healthy human individuals. Generated by immunoSEQ multiplex PCR, the TCRdb table keeps only in-frame clones and is missing some. The sample consists of over a million clones, roughly 95% of them appearing once. Sequencing used naive CD4+ T cells sorted from blood. The receptor set was obtained from a man aged 25-40 years in good health. Each CDR3 is given with its conserved first and last residue. The order of the fields is CDR3 DNA, CDR3 protein, V gene, D gene, clone size, J gene. A D gene is named only where the DNA matches it firmly. Clone size is stated in some rows and not others, as once, few, many or a class when expanded.

TGTGCCAGCAGCTTAGGGCCAGACCTCTATGGCTACACCTTC CASSLGPDLYGYTF TRBV7-9 . . TRBJ1-2
TGTGCCAGCAGCTTTAGTCCTGCTACCTACGAGCAGTACTTC CASSFSPATYEQYF TRBV5-5 . . TRBJ2-7
TGTGCCAGTAGTATAGATCGCCCCACTAGGGGGGCCGGGGAGCTGTTTTTT CASSIDRPTRGAGELFF TRBV19 . . TRBJ2-2
TGCGCCAGCAGCTTGGGGGGGGCGCCTGGGGCCAACGTCCTGACTTTC CASSLGGAPGANVLTF TRBV5-1 . . TRBJ2-6
TGTGCTAGCAGCTTTCAGCGGGAGGTCTACGAGCAGTACTTC CASSFQREVYEQYF TRBV7-7 TRBD2 . TRBJ2-7
TGTGCCAGCTCACCACTAACAGGCTCGGAGACCCAGTACTTC CASSPLTGSETQYF TRBV18 . . TRBJ2-5
TGTGCCATCAGTGAGTCGGGGGGACAGGGAGGGGCCGGCCAAGAGACCCAGTACTTC CAISESGGQGGAGQETQYF TRBV10-3 TRBD1 . TRBJ2-5
TGCGCCAGCAGCTCGGAGCGGCGGGAGCTCACAGATACGCAGTATTTT CASSSERRELTDTQYF TRBV5-1 TRBD2 . TRBJ2-3
TGTGCCTGGAGTGCCAACCGACAGCTGGAAGCTTTCTTT CAWSANRQLEAFF TRBV30 . . TRBJ1-1
TGTGCCAGCAGCGTAGGGACAGTAGGGACCCTCCAAGAGACCCAGTACTTC CASSVGTVGTLQETQYF TRBV9 . . TRBJ2-5
TGCGCCAGCAGCAGGGATCAGATTAGCACAGATACGCAGTATTTT CASSRDQISTDTQYF TRBV5-1 . . TRBJ2-3
TGTGCCAGCAGTGAATCGGGACACCCGGTTGTTGATTTCTTC CASSESGHPVVDFF TRBV6-1 . . TRBJ2-1
TGTGCCAGCAGTGAAGGAGGTTACGAGCAGTACTTC CASSEGGYEQYF TRBV25-1 . once TRBJ2-7
TGTGCCAGTAGCCCGGGACTAGCGGGAGTAAGAGATACGCAGTATTTT CASSPGLAGVRDTQYF TRBV19 TRBD2 . TRBJ2-3
TGCGCCAGCAGCTTGGCCGGAGCGTCACGGTCCGGGACCCAGTACTTC CASSLAGASRSGTQYF TRBV5-1 . . TRBJ2-5
TGTGCCAGCAGTGAAGATCGTCCCTCCTACAATGAGCAGTTCTTC CASSEDRPSYNEQFF TRBV2 . . TRBJ2-1
TGTGCCAGCAGCGTAGTATCGGGAGTTCGGGAGACCCAGTACTTC CASSVVSGVRETQYF TRBV9 . . TRBJ2-5
TGTGCCAGCAGCTTAGGGGGACAGGGGTTCAACAATGAGCAGTTCTTC CASSLGGQGFNNEQFF TRBV5-6 TRBD1 . TRBJ2-1
TGTGCCTGGACCGCCAAGGGGGGTTTTGAAGCTTTCTTT CAWTAKGGFEAFF TRBV30 . once TRBJ1-1
TGTGCCAGCTCACCACAGCAAGGGAGGAACACCGGGGAGCTGTTTTTT CASSPQQGRNTGELFF TRBV18 . . TRBJ2-2
TGCGCCAGCTCCTCCGGGACAGGGCTCGGCGGGGGATACTTC CASSSGTGLGGGYF TRBV5-1 TRBD1 . TRBJ2-7
TGTGCCATCCCCAACGGGGACCGAGACTATGGCTACACCTTC CAIPNGDRDYGYTF TRBV7-9 . . TRBJ1-2
TGTGCCAGCTCACCACTGGGACTCACAGATACGCAGTATTTT CASSPLGLTDTQYF TRBV18 . . TRBJ2-3
TGTGCCAGCAGTACCCGGACAAGGGGGCTAGCCAAAAACATTCAGTACTTC CASSTRTRGLAKNIQYF TRBV2 TRBD1 . TRBJ2-4
TGTGCCAGCAGAGGGGACAGGGGTTTCGCTGAAGCTTTCTTT CASRGDRGFAEAFF TRBV25-1 TRBD1 . TRBJ1-1
TGTGCCAGCAGCGTAAGAACGAACACCGGGGAGCTGTTTTTT CASSVRTNTGELFF TRBV9 . . TRBJ2-2
TGTGCCAGCAGTTCGGGGAATCAGCCCCAGCATTTT CASSSGNQPQHF TRBV28 . . TRBJ1-5
TGTGCCAGCAGCTTAGTTGGGACTAGGGGCAATGAGCAGTTCTTC CASSLVGTRGNEQFF TRBV11-3 TRBD2 . TRBJ2-1
TGTGCCTGGAGTGAGACGTTTGGTCAGCCCCAGCATTTT CAWSETFGQPQHF TRBV30 . few TRBJ1-5
TGTGCCAGCAGCTTAGTGGGTGTAGCGGGAGAGAAAAATGAGCAGTTCTTC CASSLVGVAGEKNEQFF TRBV7-9 TRBD2 . TRBJ2-1
TGCGCCAGCAGTGAGTCCGACGGTACAGCGTCCTACGAGCAGTACTTC CASSESDGTASYEQYF TRBV10-1 . . TRBJ2-7
TGTGCCAGCAGTTCGGACAGGCTACGCGAGCAGTACTTC CASSSDRLREQYF TRBV28 TRBD1 once TRBJ2-7
TGTGCCAGCTCACCCAACATGGGGGGAGAGGGCTATGGCTACACCTTC CASSPNMGGEGYGYTF TRBV18 . . TRBJ1-2
TGCGCCAGCAGCTTGGGAGTAGGGCCGATGAACACTGAAGCTTTCTTT CASSLGVGPMNTEAFF TRBV5-1 . . TRBJ1-1
TGCGCCAGCAGCCCGGGACTAGCGGGAAAGTATACAGATACGCAGTATTTT CASSPGLAGKYTDTQYF TRBV5-1 TRBD2 . TRBJ2-3
TGTGCCAGTAGTATCAGGCGGGAGTGGCGCGAGCAGTACTTC CASSIRREWREQYF TRBV19 TRBD2 . TRBJ2-7
TGTGCCAGCCTCCGTCCCCCAGGGGAGGTGCAGTACTTC CASLRPPGEVQYF TRBV2 . few TRBJ2-7
TGTGCCAGCAGCCTGACTAGCGGGAGCTTGGGTGAGCAGTTCTTC CASSLTSGSLGEQFF TRBV14 TRBD2 . TRBJ2-1
TGTGCCATCAGTGTTCAGGGTCTGGGCTACACCTTC CAISVQGLGYTF TRBV10-3 . . TRBJ1-2
TGTGCCAGCAGCCCTCCCCGGACCGTTTTGATGACAGATACGCAGTATTTT CASSPPRTVLMTDTQYF TRBV7-9 . once TRBJ2-3
TGTGCCAGCTCACCCGGGACTAGCGAACAAGAGACCCAGTACTTC CASSPGTSEQETQYF TRBV18 TRBD2 . TRBJ2-5
TGTGCCAGCAGCTTAAGGAGGGGCACAGATACGCAGTATTTT CASSLRRGTDTQYF TRBV11-2 . . TRBJ2-3
TGTGCCAGCAGCTTAGACAGGGGCAGTGAAAAACTGTTTTTT CASSLDRGSEKLFF TRBV11-2 . . TRBJ1-4
TGTGCCAGCAAAGGACAGGGCAATCAGCCCCAGCATTTT CASKGQGNQPQHF TRBV6-5 TRBD1 once TRBJ1-5
TGTGCCAGCAGAAGTTCTAGCGGGGGACAATCAGAGCAGTTCTTC CASRSSSGGQSEQFF TRBV6-4 TRBD2 . TRBJ2-1
TGTGCCAGCTCACCACGGTACTCGCCGACCTACAATGAGCAGTTCTTC CASSPRYSPTYNEQFF TRBV18 . . TRBJ2-1
TGTGCCAGTTCGTTGGGCGGGAGGCCTACCTACGAGCAGTACTTC CASSLGGRPTYEQYF TRBV19 TRBD2 . TRBJ2-7
TGTGCCAGCAGTTCGAGGTCAGGTCACACTGAAGCTTTCTTT CASSSRSGHTEAFF TRBV28 . . TRBJ1-1
TGTGCCATCAGTGAGAGGCAGGGAAGCAATCAGCCCCAGCATTTT CAISERQGSNQPQHF TRBV10-3 . . TRBJ1-5
TGTGCCAGCAGTTCGACCGGGACAGCTTTCTCCTACAATGAGCAGTTCTTC CASSSTGTAFSYNEQFF TRBV27 TRBD1 . TRBJ2-1
TGTGCCAGCAGGGCAGTAGCGGGGGGAAGGAATACGCAGTATTTT CASRAVAGGRNTQYF TRBV7-2 TRBD2 . TRBJ2-3
TGTGCCAGCAACCCCGTAGAGGGTGGAAACACCATATATTTT CASNPVEGGNTIYF TRBV28 . . TRBJ1-3
TGTGCCAGCAGCCGGACTAGCGGGAGGGAGACCTACGAGCAGTACTTC CASSRTSGRETYEQYF TRBV14 TRBD2 once TRBJ2-7